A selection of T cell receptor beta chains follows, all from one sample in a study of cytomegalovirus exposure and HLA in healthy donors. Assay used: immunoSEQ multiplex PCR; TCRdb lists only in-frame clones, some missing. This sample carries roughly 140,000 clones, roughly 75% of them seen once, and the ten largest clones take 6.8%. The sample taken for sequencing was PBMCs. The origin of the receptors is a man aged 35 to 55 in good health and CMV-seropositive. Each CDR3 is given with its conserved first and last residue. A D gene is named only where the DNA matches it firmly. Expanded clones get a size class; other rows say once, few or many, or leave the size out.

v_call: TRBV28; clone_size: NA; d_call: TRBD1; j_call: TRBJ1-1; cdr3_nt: TGTGCCAGCAGTCTGACGACAGGGGGGAACACTGAAGCTTTCTTT; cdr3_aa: CASSLTTGGNTEAFF
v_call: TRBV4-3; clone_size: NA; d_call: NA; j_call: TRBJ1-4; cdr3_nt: TGCGCCAGCAGCCGAACTACAGGGAGTAATGAAAAACTGTTTTTT; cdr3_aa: CASSRTTGSNEKLFF
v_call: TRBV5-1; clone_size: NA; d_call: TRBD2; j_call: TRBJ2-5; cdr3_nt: TGCGCCAGCAGGAGAGACACCCCGGGGGGAGAGACCCAGTACTTC; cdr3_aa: CASRRDTPGGETQYF
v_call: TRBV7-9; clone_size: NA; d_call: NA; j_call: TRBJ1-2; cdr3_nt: TGTGCCAGCAGCTTAAACAGGGACTATGGCTACACCTTC; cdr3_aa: CASSLNRDYGYTF
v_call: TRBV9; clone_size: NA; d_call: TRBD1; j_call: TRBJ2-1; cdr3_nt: TGTGCCAGCAGCCCCAGGGGGATGCCCTACAATGAGCAGTTCTTC; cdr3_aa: CASSPRGMPYNEQFF
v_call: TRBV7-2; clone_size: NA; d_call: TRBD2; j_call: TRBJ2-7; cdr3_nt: TGTGCCAGCAGCTTCGGACTAGCGTCCTCCTACGAGCAGTACTTC; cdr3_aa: CASSFGLASSYEQYF
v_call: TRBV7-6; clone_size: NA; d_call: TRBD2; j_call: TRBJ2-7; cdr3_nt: TGTGCCAGCAGTCCGAGTACTAGCGCGGCTGACTACGAGCAGTACTTC; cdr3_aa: CASSPSTSAADYEQYF
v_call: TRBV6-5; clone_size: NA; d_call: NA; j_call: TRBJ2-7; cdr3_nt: TGTGCCAGCAGTTACGGATGGACAGCACCCTACGAGCAGTACTTC; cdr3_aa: CASSYGWTAPYEQYF
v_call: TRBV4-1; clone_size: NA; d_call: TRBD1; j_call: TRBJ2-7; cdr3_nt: TGCGCCAGCAGCCGACTCCTGGGGACAGGGTTCCACGAGCAGTACTTC; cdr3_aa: CASSRLLGTGFHEQYF
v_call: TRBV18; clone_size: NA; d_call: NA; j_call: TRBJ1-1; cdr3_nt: TGTGCCAGCTCACCAACAGGAAACAGTGAAGCTTTCTTT; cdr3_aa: CASSPTGNSEAFF
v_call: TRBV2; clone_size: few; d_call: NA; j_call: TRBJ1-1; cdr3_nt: TGTGCCAGCAAAGAACAGGGTTTCACTGAAGCTTTCTTT; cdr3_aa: CASKEQGFTEAFF
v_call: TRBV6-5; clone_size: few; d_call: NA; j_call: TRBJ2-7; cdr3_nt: TGTGCCAGCAGAAACCAGGGGGGCAAGTCCTACGAGCAGTACTTC; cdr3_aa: CASRNQGGKSYEQYF
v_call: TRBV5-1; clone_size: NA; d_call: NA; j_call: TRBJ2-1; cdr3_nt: TGCGCCAGTACGCCCGGGGGTGTCGCCTACAATGAGCAGTTCTTC; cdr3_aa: CASTPGGVAYNEQFF
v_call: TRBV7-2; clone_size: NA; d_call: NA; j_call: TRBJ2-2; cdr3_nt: TGTGCCAGCAGCTTACTCAGGTTGCGGGACACCGGGGAGCTGTTTTTT; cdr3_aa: CASSLLRLRDTGELFF
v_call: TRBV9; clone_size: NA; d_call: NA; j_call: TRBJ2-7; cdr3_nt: TGTGCCAGCAGCCCCGGGGCGGGGCCGCTAGTTGAGCAGTACTTC; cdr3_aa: CASSPGAGPLVEQYF
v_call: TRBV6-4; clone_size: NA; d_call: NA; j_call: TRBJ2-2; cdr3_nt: TGTGCCAGCAGTGCTCGAGGCACCGGGGAGCTGTTTTTT; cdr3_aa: CASSARGTGELFF
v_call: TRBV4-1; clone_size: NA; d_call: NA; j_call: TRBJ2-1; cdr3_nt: TGCGCCAGCAGCCCACAGGGAGGGTCAATCCATGAGCAGTTCTTC; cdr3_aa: CASSPQGGSIHEQFF
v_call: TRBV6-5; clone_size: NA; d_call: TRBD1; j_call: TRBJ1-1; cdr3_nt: TGTGCCAGCAGTTACAGCAGACAGGGGAGGGGCACTGAAGCTTTCTTT; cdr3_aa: CASSYSRQGRGTEAFF
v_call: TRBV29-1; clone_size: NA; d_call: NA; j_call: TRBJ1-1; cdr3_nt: TGCAGCGTTGATCCGAGGTCGGGCACTGAAGCTTTCTTT; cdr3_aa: CSVDPRSGTEAFF
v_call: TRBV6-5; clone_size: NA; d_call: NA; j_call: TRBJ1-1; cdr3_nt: TGTGCCAGCAGTATCGGCCGGGACATCGGAGCTTTCTTT; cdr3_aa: CASSIGRDIGAFF
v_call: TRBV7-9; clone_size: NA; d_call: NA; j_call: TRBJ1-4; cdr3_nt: TGTGCCAGCAGTTATTTCCAGGGTGCAACTAATGAAAAACTGTTTTTT; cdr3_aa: CASSYFQGATNEKLFF
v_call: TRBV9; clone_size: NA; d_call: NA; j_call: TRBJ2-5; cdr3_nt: TGTGCCAGCAGGGCCCAAAGGGGTCCCCAGTACTTC; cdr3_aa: CASRAQRGPQYF
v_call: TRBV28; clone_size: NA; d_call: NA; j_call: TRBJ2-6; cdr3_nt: TGTGCCACAGGGGGGACGGACCTCTCTGGGGCCAACGTCCTGACTTTC; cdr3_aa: CATGGTDLSGANVLTF
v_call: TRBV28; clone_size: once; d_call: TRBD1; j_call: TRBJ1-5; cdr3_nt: TGTGCCAGCAGTTTTACGTCAGGGGGCGGCAATCAGCCCCAGCATTTT; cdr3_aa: CASSFTSGGGNQPQHF
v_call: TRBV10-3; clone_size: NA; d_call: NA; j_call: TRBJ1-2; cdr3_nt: TGTGCCATCAGTCCGGGGATTATTCCAAATGGCTACACCTTC; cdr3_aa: CAISPGIIPNGYTF
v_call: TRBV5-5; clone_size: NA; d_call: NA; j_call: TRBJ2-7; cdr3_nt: TGTGCCAGCAGCGTCTCGACAGGCTCCTACGAGCAGTACTTC; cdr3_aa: CASSVSTGSYEQYF
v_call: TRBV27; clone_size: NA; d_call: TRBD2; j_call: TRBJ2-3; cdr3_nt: TGTGCCAGCAGTTTCATCTCTAGCGGGGGTAGCACAGATACGCAGTATTTT; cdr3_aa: CASSFISSGGSTDTQYF
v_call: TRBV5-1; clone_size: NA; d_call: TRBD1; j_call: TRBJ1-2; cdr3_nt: TGCGCCAGCAGCTTGGCCTTAGGCGGACAGGCCGAATCTAACTATGGCTACACCTTC; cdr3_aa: CASSLALGGQAESNYGYTF
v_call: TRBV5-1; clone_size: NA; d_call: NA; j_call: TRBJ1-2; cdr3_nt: TGCGCCAGCAGCTTGGTACCCCCCCCAGGGTCGAACTATGGCTACACCTTC; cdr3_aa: CASSLVPPPGSNYGYTF
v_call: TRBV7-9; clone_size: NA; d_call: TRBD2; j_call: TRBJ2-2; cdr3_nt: TGTGCCAGCAGCTTAAGCGGGGGCCGAAACACCGGGGAGCTGTTTTTT; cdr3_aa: CASSLSGGRNTGELFF
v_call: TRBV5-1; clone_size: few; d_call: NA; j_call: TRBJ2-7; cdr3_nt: TGCGCCAGCAGCCTCGGACAGAGCTCCTACGAGCAGTACTTC; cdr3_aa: CASSLGQSSYEQYF
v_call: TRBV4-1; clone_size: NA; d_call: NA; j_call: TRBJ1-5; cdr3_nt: TGCGCCAGCAGCCAAGATCCCGGCAGGGCCAGCAATCAGCCCCAGCATTTT; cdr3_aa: CASSQDPGRASNQPQHF
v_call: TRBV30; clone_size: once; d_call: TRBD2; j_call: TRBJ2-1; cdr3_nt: TGTGCCTGGAAACCGATCGGGCTAGCGGGAGCTGAGCAGTTCTTC; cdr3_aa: CAWKPIGLAGAEQFF
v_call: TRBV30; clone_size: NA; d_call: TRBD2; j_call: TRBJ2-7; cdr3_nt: TGTGCCTGGAGTGTAGGTCGGGGGGGTGTCTACGAGCAGTACTTC; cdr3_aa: CAWSVGRGGVYEQYF
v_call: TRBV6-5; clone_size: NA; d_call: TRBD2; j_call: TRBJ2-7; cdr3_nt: TGTGCCAGCAGTCGCGTAGCGGGCTTCCCCTACGAGCAGTACTTC; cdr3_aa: CASSRVAGFPYEQYF
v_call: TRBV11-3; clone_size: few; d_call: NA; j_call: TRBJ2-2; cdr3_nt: TGTGCCAGCAGCTTACAGGGGGGCGGCGGGGAGCTGTTTTTT; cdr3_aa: CASSLQGGGGELFF
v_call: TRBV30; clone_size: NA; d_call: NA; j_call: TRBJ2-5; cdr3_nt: TGTGCCTGGAGTACGACGGGAGAGACCCAGTACTTC; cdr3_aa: CAWSTTGETQYF
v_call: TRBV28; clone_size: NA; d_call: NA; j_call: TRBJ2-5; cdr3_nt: TGTGCCAGCAGTTTATGGGGTAGCAGCAAGACCCAGTACTTC; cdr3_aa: CASSLWGSSKTQYF
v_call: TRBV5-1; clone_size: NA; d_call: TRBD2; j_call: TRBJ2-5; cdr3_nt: TGCGCCAGCAGCTTGATGAGCGGGGGGCCGAAAGAGACCCAGTACTTC; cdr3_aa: CASSLMSGGPKETQYF
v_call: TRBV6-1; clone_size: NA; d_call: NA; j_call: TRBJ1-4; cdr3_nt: TGTGCCAGCAGTGAAGACAGGGAGGGGGAAAAACTGTTTTTT; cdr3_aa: CASSEDREGEKLFF
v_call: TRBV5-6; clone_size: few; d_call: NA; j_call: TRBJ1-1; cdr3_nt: TGTGCCAGCAGCTTAGGGCAGGGTAGCTCACGGCTCGCTGAAGCTTTCTTT; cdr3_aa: CASSLGQGSSRLAEAFF
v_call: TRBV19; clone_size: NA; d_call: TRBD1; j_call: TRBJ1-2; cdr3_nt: TGTGCCAGTAGTAGGGGACAGCGCAAAGAGGATGGCTACACCTTC; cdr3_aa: CASSRGQRKEDGYTF
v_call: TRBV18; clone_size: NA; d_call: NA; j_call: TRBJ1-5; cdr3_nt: TGTGCCAGCTCACTGCAGGGATTAGGTTTTCAGCCCCAGCATTTT; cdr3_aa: CASSLQGLGFQPQHF
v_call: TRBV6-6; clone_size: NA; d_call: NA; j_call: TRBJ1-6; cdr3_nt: TGTGCCAGCAGTATGGACAGTAATTCACCCCTCCACTTT; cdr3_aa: CASSMDSNSPLHF
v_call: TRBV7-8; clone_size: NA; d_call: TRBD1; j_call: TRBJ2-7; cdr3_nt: TGTGCCAGCAGCCCACCCCGGACAGGGAACCCTTACTCCTACGAGCAGTACTTC; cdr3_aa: CASSPPRTGNPYSYEQYF
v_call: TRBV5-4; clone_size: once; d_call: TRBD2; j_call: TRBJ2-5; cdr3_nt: TGTGCCAGCAGCGCAAGCGGGGGGGCCAGAAAAGAGACCCAGTACTTC; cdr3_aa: CASSASGGARKETQYF
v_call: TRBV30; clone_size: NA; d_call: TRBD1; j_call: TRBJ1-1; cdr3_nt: TGTGCCTGGAGGTGGCAGGGGGCGAACGCTGAAGCTTTCTTT; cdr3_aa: CAWRWQGANAEAFF